This paragraph covers one T cell receptor beta chain sequence. Its matching antigen is unknown. The record originates from a study of T-cell memory formation after mild COVID-19. The wider study: Each donor largely had its own TCR clusters. Overall study findings and caveats: Researchers found some responding clones in pre-infection memory, a sign that cross-reactive memory joined. CD4+ contracting clones were mainly CM and EM; CD8+ ones, EMRA.

The CDR3 has 13 residues. Germline CDR1 is SGHRS and CDR2 is YFSETQ. Trimming removed 4 bases from V and 1 base from J, with 6 bases in between. A single record per CDR3 protein comes from TCRdb applying MiXCR to the 5' RACE reads. The sample yields about 290,000 distinct CDR3 sequences, about 20% seen once. The specimen sequenced was PBMCs or a T cell subset sorted from them (not recorded which). The chain links TRBV5-1 to TRBJ1-3; D unclear. The clonotype originates from a man aged 18-30 years who had mild COVID-19 (a few samples of this study predate the infection). Cell type and time point are not known. The CDR3 here is CASSPGSGNTIYF. Here the CDR3 DNA reads TGCGCCAGCAGCCCGGGTTCTGGAAACACCATATATTTT. The variable domain in full, with the rest retrieved from reference TRBV5-1 and TRBJ1-3, is KAGVTQTPRYLIKTRGQQVTLSCSPISGHRSVSWYQQTPGQGLQFLFEYFSETQRNKGNFPGRFSGRQFSNSRSEMNVSTLELGDSALYLCASSPGSGNTIYFGEGSWLTVV.